The T cell receptor beta chain under discussion was sequenced for a study of cytomegalovirus exposure and HLA in healthy donors. A note on this clone: The target antigen is unknown.

Regarding the study as a whole: Based on reports, TCR beta sequences accurately predicted HLA-A and HLA-B alleles for most subjects. Across HLA loci, a later analysis found differing TCR association rates, with DRB1 most and HLA-C fewest. Sequencing probably produced one cluster of sequence variants that were highly shared. In a later analysis, TCR beta V- and J-gene trimming showed a link to a missense DCLRE1C variant.

PCR amplification relied on 60 Vbeta primers (plus 13 Jbeta primers). The method was immunoSEQ multiplex PCR; TCRdb's version includes in-frame clones alone and lacks a portion of them. This sample carries under 300,000 clones, roughly four fifths of them seen once, and the ten largest clones take about 7.5%. This CDR3 comprises 13 residues. Germline CDR1 and CDR2: SGHTA and FQGNSA. V lost 8 bases and J 2 bases, leaving 13 bases between the germline ends. The sequence derives from a woman aged 55-75 years in good health and CMV-seropositive. The sample was PBMCs. The chain employs TRBV7-2 and TRBJ2-7; no reliable D call. CDR3 DNA: TGTGCCAGCTTGGGCCAACCCACCTACGAGCAGTACTTC. It encodes CASLGQPTYEQYF.